This T cell receptor (beta chain) appears in the sequencing data of a study of blood T cell repertoires in COVID-19. The CDR3 has 14 amino acids. V lost 4 bases and J 7 bases, leaving 14 bases between the germline ends. Germline-derived CDR1 and CDR2 are LNHDA and SQIVND (reference sequence). This clone appeared a single time. Clones were sequenced by immunoSEQ multiplex PCR, and TCRdb holds only the in-frame ones, with some missing. In the table there are some 350,000 clones, about 87% of which are singletons. The sequence was collected from a woman between 50 and 59 years old with COVID-19, enrolled during active disease. This chain uses TRBV19 with TRBJ1-5; tentatively, D is TRBD1 (5 bases). Sequences were obtained from peripheral blood. The CDR3 loop reads CASSTYGGDQPQHF. The CDR3 nucleotides read TGTGCCAGTAGTACCTATGGGGGGGACCAGCCCCAGCATTTT.